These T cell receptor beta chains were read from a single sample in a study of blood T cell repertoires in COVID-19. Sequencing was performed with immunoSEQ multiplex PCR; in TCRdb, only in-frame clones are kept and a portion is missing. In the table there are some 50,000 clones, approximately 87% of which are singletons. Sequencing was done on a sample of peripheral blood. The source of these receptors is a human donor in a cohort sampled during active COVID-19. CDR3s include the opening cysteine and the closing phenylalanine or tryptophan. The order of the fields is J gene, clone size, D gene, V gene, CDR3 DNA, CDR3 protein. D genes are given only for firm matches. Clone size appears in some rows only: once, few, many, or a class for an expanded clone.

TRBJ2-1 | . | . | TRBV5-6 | TGTGCCAGCAGCTTGTACGGGACATCCTCCTACAATGAGCAGTTCTTC | CASSLYGTSSYNEQFF
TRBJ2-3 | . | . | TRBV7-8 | TGTGCCAGCAGCACCCTATTGAGGACTGCTAACACAGATACGCAGTATTTT | CASSTLLRTANTDTQYF
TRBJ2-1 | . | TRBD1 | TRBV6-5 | TGTGCCAGCAGCTCCACAGGGGGCTCCTACAATGAGCAGTTCTTC | CASSSTGGSYNEQFF
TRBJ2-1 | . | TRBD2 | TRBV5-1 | TGCGCCAGCAGGTCTCTAGCGGGACTCATGGACAATGAGCAGTTCTTC | CASRSLAGLMDNEQFF
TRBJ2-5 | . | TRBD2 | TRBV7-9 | TGTGCCAGCAGCTCGGGACTAGCGGGAGGGGAGACCCAGTACTTC | CASSSGLAGGETQYF
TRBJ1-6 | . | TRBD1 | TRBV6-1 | TGTGCCAGCAGTGAGGAGGGGACAGGGGTATCACCCCTCCACTTT | CASSEEGTGVSPLHF
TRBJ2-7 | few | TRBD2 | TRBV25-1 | TGTGCCAGCAGTGGAGAGGCTAGCGGGAGGCAGCAGTACTTC | CASSGEASGRQQYF
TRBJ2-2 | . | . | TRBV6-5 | TGTGCCAGCAGTTATGGCAGTAAGGGGGAGCTGTTTTTT | CASSYGSKGELFF
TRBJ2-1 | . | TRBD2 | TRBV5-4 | TGTGCCAGCAGCCCCGGGACTAGCGGGACTCCCAGCGAGCAGTTCTTC | CASSPGTSGTPSEQFF
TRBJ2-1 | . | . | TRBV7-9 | TGTGCCAGCAGCTTATCCAGATCCGGGGGATGGGAGCAGTTCTTC | CASSLSRSGGWEQFF
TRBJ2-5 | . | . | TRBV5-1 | TGCGCCAGCAGCTTAGCGGAGACCCAGTACTTC | CASSLAETQYF
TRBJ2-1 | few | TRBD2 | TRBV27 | TGTGCCAGCAGTTTCTGGGTGGCTAGCGGGAGGAATGAGCAGTTCTTC | CASSFWVASGRNEQFF
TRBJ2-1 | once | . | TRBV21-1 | TGTGCCAGCAGCAAAGGGAAGGCTAGCGGGAGTTCCTACAATGAGCAGTTCTTC | CASSKGKASGSSYNEQFF
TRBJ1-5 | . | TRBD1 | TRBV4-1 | TGCGCCAGCAGCCAAGAGACAGGGTTCAATCAGCCCCAGCATTTT | CASSQETGFNQPQHF
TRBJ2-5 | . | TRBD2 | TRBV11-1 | TGTGCCAGCAGCTCAAGGCGGGAGAACCAAGAGACCCAGTACTTC | CASSSRRENQETQYF
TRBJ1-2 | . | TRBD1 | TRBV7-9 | TGTGCCAGCAGCGTTTGGACAGGGGGCGTACCTGGCTACACCTTC | CASSVWTGGVPGYTF
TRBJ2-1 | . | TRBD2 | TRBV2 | TGTGCCAGCAGTGTACTAGCGGTAATCTACAATGAGCAGTTCTTC | CASSVLAVIYNEQFF
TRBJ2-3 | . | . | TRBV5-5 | TGTGCCAGCAGCTTGCGACAGCCTGAAAGCCCCACAGATACGCAGTATTTT | CASSLRQPESPTDTQYF
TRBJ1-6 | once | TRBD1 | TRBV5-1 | TGCGCCAGCAGCCAACCGGGACAGCTGAATTCACCCCTCCACTTT | CASSQPGQLNSPLHF
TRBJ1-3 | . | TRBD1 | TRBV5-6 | TGTGCCAGCAGCAGACCGGGACAGATAGGAAACACCATATATTTT | CASSRPGQIGNTIYF
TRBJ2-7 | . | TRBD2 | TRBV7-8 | TGTGCCAGCAGCTTAGGCTCTAGCGGGTACGAGCAGTACTTC | CASSLGSSGYEQYF
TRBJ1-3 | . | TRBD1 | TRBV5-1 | TGCGCCAGCAGCCAGGACAGGGCCGGAAACACCATATATTTT | CASSQDRAGNTIYF
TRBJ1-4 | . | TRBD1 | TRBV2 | TGTGCCAGCAGGACGACAGGGGCGGCTGAAAAACTGTTTTTT | CASRTTGAAEKLFF
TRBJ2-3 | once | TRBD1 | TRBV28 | TGTGCCAGCAGGTCCGGGGCGACAGGGGGGTCCACGCAGTATTTT | CASRSGATGGSTQYF
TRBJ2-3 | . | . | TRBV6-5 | TGTGCCAGCATTAAAACTTATAGCACAGATACGCAGTATTTT | CASIKTYSTDTQYF
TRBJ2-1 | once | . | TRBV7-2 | TGTGCCAGCAGCTTTGTCGATGGCCCGTACAATGAGCAGTTCTTC | CASSFVDGPYNEQFF
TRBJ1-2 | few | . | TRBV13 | TGTGCCAGCAGTATTTCATACCGGGATGGCTACACCTTC | CASSISYRDGYTF
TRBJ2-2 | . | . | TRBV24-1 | TGTGCCACGAGAGGCGAGGGTAACGGCGGGGAGCTGTTTTTT | CATRGEGNGGELFF
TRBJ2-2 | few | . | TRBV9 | TGTGCCAGCAGCGTACGTCGGGGTGGGGAGCTGTTTTTT | CASSVRRGGELFF
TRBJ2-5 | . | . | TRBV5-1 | TGCGCCAGCAGCGCGGTCGCGGAGACCCAGTACTTC | CASSAVAETQYF
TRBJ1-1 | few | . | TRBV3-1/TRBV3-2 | TGTGCCAGCAGCCAAGAGGGAGGAGAAGCTTTCTTT | CASSQEGGEAFF
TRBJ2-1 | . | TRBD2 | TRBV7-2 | TGTGCCAGCAGCCCCCAACTAGCGGGAGCCGGTGAGCAGTTCTTC | CASSPQLAGAGEQFF
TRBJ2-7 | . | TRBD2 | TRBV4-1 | TGCGCCAGCAGCCAAGGACTAGCGGGAGGATGGTCCTACGAGCAGTACTTC | CASSQGLAGGWSYEQYF
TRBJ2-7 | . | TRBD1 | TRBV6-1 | TGTGCCAGCAGTGAAGTGGACAGGGTGGGCTTCTTC | CASSEVDRVGFF
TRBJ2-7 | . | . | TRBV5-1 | TGCGCCAGCAGCCCCGACAGGTACGAGCAGTACTTC | CASSPDRYEQYF
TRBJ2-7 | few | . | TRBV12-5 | TGTGCTAGGCCTACAGCAATCCCCTTAAGCTACGAGCAGTACTTC | CARPTAIPLSYEQYF
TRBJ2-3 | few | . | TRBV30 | TGTGCCTGGAGTCGGGGGATAGCAGATACGCAGTATTTT | CAWSRGIADTQYF
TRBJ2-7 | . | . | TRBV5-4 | TGTGCCAGCAGCCCGGGGGGCAGGGCCTCCTACGAGCAGTACTTC | CASSPGGRASYEQYF
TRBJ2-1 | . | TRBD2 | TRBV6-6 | TGTGCCAGCAGTTTCCGGGACTACTACAATGAGCAGTTCTTC | CASSFRDYYNEQFF
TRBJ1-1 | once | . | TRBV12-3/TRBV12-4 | TGTGCCAGCAGTTTAGTCCTAAACACTGAAGCTTTCTTT | CASSLVLNTEAFF
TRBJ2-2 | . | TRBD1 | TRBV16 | TGTGCCAGCAGCCCCCGGACAGGGGTGACCGGGGAGCTGTTTTTT | CASSPRTGVTGELFF
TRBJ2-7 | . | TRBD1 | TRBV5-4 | TGTGCCAGCAGCTTACCCGGACAGGGGGCCTACGAGCAGTACTTC | CASSLPGQGAYEQYF
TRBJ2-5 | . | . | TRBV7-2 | TGTGCCAGCAGCTTAGCGGGAGGACCAGGCGGGGAGACCCAGTACTTC | CASSLAGGPGGETQYF